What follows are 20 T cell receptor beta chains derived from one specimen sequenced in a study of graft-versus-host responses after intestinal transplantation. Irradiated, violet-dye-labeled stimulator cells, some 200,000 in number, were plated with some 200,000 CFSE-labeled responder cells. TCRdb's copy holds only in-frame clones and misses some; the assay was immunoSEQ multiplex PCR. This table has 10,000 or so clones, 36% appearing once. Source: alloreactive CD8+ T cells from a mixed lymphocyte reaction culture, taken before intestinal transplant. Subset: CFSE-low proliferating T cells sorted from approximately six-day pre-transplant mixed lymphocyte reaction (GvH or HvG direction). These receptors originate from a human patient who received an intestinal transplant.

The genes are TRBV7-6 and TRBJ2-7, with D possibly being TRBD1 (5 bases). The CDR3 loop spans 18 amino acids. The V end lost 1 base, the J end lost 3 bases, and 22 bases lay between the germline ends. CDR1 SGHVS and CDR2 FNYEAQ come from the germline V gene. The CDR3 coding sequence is TGTGCCAGCAGCTTAGTAAGGGGTGGCAGGAAAGGCGTCTACGAGCAGTACTTC. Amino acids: CASSLVRGGRKGVYEQYF.

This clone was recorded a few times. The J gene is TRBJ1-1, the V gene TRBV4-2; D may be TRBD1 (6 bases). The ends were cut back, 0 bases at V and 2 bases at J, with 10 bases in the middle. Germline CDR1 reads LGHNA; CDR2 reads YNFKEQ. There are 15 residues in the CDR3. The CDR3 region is CASSQEGASNTEAFF. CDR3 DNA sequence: TGTGCCAGCAGCCAAGAGGGGGCATCAAACACTGAAGCTTTCTTT.

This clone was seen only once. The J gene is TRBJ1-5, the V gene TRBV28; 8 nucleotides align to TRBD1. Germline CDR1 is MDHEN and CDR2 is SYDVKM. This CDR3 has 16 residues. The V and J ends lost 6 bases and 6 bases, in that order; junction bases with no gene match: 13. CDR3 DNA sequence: TGTGCCAGCAGCCGCTTGGTGACAGGGGCGGGTCAGCCCCAGCATTTT. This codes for CASSRLVTGAGQPQHF.

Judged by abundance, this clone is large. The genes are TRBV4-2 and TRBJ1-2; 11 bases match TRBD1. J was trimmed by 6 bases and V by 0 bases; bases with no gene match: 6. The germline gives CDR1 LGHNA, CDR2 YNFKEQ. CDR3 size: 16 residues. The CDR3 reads CASSQEEGQGADGYTF. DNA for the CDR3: TGTGCCAGCAGCCAAGAGGAAGGACAGGGGGCAGATGGCTACACCTTC.

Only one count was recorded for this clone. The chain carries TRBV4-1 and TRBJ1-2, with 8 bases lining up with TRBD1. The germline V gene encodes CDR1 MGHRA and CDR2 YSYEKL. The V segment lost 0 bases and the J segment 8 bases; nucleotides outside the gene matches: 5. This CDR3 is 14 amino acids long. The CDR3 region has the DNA TGCGCCAGCAGCCAAGATGGACAGGGAGGCGGCTACACCTTC. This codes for CASSQDGQGGGYTF.

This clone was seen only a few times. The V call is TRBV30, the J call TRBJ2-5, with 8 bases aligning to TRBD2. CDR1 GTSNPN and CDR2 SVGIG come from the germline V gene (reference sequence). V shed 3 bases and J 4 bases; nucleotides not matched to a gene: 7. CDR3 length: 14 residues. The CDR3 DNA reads TGTGCCTGGAGCTTAGGGGCGGGAGGAGAGACCCAGTACTTC. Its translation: CAWSLGAGGETQYF.

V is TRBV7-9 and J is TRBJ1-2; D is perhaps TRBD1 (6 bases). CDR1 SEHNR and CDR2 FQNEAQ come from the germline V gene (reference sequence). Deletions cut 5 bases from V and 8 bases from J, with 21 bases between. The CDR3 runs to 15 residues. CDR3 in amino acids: CASSPPWAGESGYTF. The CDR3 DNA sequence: TGTGCCAGCAGCCCCCCTTGGGCAGGGGAGAGCGGCTACACCTTC.

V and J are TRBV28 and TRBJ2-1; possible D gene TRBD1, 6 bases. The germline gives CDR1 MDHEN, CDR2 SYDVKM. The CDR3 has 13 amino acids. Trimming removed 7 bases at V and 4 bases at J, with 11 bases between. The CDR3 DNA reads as TGTGCCAGCAAGAGAGGGGGATACAATGAGCAGTTCTTC. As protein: CASKRGGYNEQFF.

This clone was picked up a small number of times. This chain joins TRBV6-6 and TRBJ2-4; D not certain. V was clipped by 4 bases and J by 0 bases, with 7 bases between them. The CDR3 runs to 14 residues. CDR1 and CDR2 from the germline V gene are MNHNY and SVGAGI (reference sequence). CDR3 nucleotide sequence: TGTGCCAGCAGTTTCTCGGCAGCCAAAAACATTCAGTACTTC. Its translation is CASSFSAAKNIQYF.

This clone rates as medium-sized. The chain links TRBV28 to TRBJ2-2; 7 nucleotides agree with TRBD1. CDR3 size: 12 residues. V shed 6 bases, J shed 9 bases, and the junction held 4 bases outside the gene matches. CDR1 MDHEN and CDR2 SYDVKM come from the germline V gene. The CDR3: CASSLGGRELFF. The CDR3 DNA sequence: TGTGCCAGCAGCCTAGGGGGCCGGGAGCTGTTTTTT.

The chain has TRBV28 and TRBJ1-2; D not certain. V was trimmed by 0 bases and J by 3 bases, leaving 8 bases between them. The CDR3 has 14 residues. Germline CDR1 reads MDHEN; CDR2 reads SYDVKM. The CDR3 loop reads CASSLWPVDYGYTF. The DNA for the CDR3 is TGTGCCAGCAGTTTATGGCCAGTGGACTATGGCTACACCTTC.

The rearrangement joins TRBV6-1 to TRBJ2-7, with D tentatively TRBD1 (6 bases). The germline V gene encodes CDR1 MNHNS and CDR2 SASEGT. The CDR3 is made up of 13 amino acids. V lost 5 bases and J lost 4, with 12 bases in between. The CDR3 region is CASSQGRGYEQYF. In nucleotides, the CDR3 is TGTGCCAGCAGTCAGGGAAGGGGGTACGAGCAGTACTTC.

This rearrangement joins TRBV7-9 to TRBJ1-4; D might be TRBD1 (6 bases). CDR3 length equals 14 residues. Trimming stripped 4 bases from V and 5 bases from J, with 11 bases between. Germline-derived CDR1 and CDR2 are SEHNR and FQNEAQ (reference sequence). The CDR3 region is CASSSQGYNEKLFF. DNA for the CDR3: TGTGCCAGCAGCTCACAGGGATACAATGAAAAACTGTTTTTT.

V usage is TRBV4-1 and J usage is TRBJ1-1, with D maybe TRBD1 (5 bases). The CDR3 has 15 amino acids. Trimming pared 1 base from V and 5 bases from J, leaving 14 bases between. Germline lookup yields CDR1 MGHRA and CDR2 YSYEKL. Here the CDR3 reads CASSQGIGGGTEAFF. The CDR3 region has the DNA TGCGCCAGCAGCCAAGGCATCGGGGGTGGTACTGAAGCTTTCTTT.

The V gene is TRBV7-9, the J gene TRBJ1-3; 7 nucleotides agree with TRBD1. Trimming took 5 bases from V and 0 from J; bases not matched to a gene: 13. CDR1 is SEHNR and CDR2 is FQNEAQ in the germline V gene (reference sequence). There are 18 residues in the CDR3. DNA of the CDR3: TGTGCCAGCAGCCCTCTTTTCCGGGACAGAGACTCTGGAAACACCATATATTTT. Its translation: CASSPLFRDRDSGNTIYF.

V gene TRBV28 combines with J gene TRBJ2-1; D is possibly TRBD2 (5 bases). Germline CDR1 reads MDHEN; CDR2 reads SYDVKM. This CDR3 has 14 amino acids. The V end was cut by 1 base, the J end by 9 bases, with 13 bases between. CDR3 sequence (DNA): TGTGCCAGCAGTTTATTCCCACCGGGGTGTGAGCAGTTCTTC. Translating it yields CASSLFPPGCEQFF.

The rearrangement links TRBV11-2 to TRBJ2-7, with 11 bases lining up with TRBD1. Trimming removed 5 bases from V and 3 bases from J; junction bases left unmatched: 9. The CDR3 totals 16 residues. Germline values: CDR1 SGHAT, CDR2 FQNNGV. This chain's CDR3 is CASSAAWGTGGYEQYF. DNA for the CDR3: TGTGCCAGCAGCGCAGCGTGGGGGACAGGGGGCTACGAGCAGTACTTC.

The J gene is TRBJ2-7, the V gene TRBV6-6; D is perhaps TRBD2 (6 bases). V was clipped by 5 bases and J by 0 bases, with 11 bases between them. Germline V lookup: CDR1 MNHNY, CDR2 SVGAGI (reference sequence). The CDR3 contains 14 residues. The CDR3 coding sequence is TGTGCCAGCAGTCCGGAGGGACTCTCCTACGAGCAGTACTTC. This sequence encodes CASSPEGLSYEQYF.

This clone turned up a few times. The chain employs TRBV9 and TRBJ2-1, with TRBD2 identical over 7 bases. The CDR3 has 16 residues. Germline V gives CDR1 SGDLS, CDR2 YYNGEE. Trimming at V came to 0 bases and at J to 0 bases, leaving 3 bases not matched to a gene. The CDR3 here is CASSVGGGSSYNEQFF. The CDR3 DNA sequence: TGTGCCAGCAGCGTAGGTGGCGGGAGCTCCTACAATGAGCAGTTCTTC.

The CDR3 coding sequence is TGTGCCAGCAGTTTATCTAGCGGGAGGGCCGGTGAGCAGTTCTTC. It translates to CASSLSSGRAGEQFF. This chain links TRBV28 with TRBJ2-1; TRBD2 aligns across 12 bases. CDR3 length: 15 amino acids. Germline CDR1 and CDR2: MDHEN and SYDVKM. V gave up 1 base and J gave up 9 bases; unmatched junction bases: 4.